Described below is a single T cell receptor beta chain sequence and its context. What it binds is unknown. Sequenced by immunoSEQ multiplex PCR; TCRdb stores in-frame clones only, minus some. The table lists more than 85,000 clones, approximately 90% of them singletons. V shed 0 bases and J shed 1 base, with 8 bases lying between them. The CDR3 length is 15 residues. Germline lookup yields CDR1 LNHNV and CDR2 YYDKDF (reference sequence). The data stem from a study of PD-1 blockade in classical Hodgkin lymphoma. At the level of the study: Intravenous delivery of nivolumab at 3 mg/kg to patients occurred every 2 weeks.

General study results and limits: It was CD4+ TCR diversity, not CD8+, that rose significantly by C4D1.

Sample time point: cycle 4 day 1 (C4D1), after 6 weeks of nivolumab. The patients all showed relapse after autologous stem cell transplantation, while their brentuximab vedotin exposure varied. This receptor was taken from a human donor with classical Hodgkin lymphoma. The rearrangement joins TRBV15 to TRBJ2-3, with D maybe TRBD1 (5 bases). Here the sequenced sample was peripheral blood mononuclear cells (PBMCs), taken before the fourth cycle of nivolumab. In nucleotides, the CDR3 is TGTGCCACCAGCAGAGATGGGGCCGGCACAGATACGCAGTATTTT. It yields the protein CATSRDGAGTDTQYF.